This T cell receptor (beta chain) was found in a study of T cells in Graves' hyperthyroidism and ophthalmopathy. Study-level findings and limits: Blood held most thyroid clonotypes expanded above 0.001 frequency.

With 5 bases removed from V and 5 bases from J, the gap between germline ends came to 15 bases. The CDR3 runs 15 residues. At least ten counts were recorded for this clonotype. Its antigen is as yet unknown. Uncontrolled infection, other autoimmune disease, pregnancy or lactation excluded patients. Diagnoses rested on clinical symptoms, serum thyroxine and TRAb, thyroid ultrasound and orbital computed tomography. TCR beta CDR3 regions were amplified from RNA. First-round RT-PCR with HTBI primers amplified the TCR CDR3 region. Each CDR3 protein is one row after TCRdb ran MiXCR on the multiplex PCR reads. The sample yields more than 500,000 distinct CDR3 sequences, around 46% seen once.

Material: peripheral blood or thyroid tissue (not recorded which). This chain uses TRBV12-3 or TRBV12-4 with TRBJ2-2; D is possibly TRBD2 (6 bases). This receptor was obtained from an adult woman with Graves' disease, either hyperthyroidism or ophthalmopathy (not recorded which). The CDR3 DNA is TGTGCCAGCAGTCCAACTAGAGGAGGGACCGGGGAGCTGTTTTTT. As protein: CASSPTRGGTGELFF.